The sample holds many counts of the clone carrying this T cell receptor (beta chain). The data derive from a study of T-cell reconstitution after alpha-beta-depleted transplantation in children. The CDR3 loop spans 12 amino acids. J was trimmed by 6 bases and V by 4 bases; bases with no gene match: 3. Looked up from germline, CDR1 is SGHRS and CDR2 is YFSETQ. The authors prepared the TCRbeta library with unique molecular identifiers. TCRdb used MiXCR to reprocess the PCR reads, holding one entry per CDR3 protein. This sample yields hundreds of thousands of distinct CDR3 sequences, of which 9.5% to 15% are seen a single time; over 2.5% belongs to the top ten.

Sequencing was performed on PBMCs from the stem cell graft donor, taken from the stem cell graft. The V gene is TRBV5-1, the J gene TRBJ2-7; 8 positions agree with TRBD1. This clonotype originated in a human donor who donated a stem cell graft to a child with acute lymphoblastic leukemia. This CDR3 reads CASSKDRVEQYF. The CDR3 DNA reads TGCGCCAGCAGCAAGGACAGGGTCGAGCAGTACTTC. Full variable domain (remainder filled in from reference TRBV5-1 and TRBJ2-7): KAGVTQTPRYLIKTRGQQVTLSCSPISGHRSVSWYQQTPGQGLQFLFEYFSETQRNKGNFPGRFSGRQFSNSRSEMNVSTLELGDSALYLCASSKDRVEQYFGPGTRLTVT.